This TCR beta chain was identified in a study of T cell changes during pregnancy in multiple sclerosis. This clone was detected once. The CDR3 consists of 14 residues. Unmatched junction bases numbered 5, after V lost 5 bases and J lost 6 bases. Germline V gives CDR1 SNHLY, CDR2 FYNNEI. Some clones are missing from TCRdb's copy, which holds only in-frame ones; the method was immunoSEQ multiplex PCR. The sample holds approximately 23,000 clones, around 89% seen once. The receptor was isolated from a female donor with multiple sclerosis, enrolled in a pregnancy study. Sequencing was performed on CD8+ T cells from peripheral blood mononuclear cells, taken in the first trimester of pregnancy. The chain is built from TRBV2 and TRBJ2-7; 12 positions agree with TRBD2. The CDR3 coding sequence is TGTGCCAGCAGTCCGACTAGCGGGAGATCCGAGCAGTACTTC. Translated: CASSPTSGRSEQYF. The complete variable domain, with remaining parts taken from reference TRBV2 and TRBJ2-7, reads EPEVTQTPSHQVTQMGQEVILRCVPISNHLYFYWYRQILGQKVEFLVSFYNNEISEKSEIFDDQFSVERPDGSNFTLKIRSTKLEDSAMYFCASSPTSGRSEQYFGPGTRLTVT.